This T cell receptor (beta chain) was recorded in a study of T cells in localized non-small cell lung cancer. This table comes from immunoSEQ multiplex PCR, and its TCRdb copy is limited to in-frame clones, with some not included. The sample shows roughly 30,000 clones, more than 70% of them seen only once. Findings and caveats of the study: Longer overall survival was seen with higher T cell density measured in blood. Clonality of T cells reached its maximum in uninvolved adjacent lung, surpassing tumor.

V was pared by 8 bases and J by 3 bases, with 16 bases between. Germline loops: CDR1 MDHEN, CDR2 SYDVKM. This CDR3 is built from 15 residues. Points on this clone: Its antigen is unidentified.

Source: peripheral blood, taken before any cancer treatment. The chain joins TRBV28 to TRBJ1-4, with D maybe TRBD1 (5 bases). The TCR sequence derives from a female donor over 55 with stage III squamous cell lung carcinoma. CDR3 amino acids: CASGGGSVANEKLFF. CDR3 coding DNA: TGTGCCAGCGGCGGGGGGTCTGTGGCTAATGAAAAACTGTTTTTT.